This TCR beta chain originates from a study of cytomegalovirus exposure and HLA in healthy donors. The overall study: Unique TCRs from HLA-typed donors, some 85 million of them, were held in an early data release.

A word on this clone: The antigen is not known.

Vbeta (60) and Jbeta (13) primers were used in the PCR. The repertoire was sequenced with immunoSEQ multiplex PCR; TCRdb's copy has only in-frame clones and lacks some. Listed are approximately 58,000 clones; about an eighth falls within the top ten. The study's findings and limits: Three chains tied to CMV proved CMV antigen-specific in vitro. Indistinguishability led to the exclusion of some V segments, TRBV6-2 and TRBV6-3 included. DRB1 had the most TCR associations and HLA-C the fewest, a later analysis found, with rates varying by HLA locus.

CDR1 and CDR2 from the germline V gene are SNHLY and FYNNEI. This CDR3 contains 16 residues. The V end lost 4 bases, the J end lost 3 bases, and 13 bases lay between the germline ends. Sample: PBMCs. The receptor was derived from a man in his late teens or twenties in good health and CMV-seropositive. The rearrangement uses TRBV2 and TRBJ2-6, with a possible D match to TRBD2 (7 bases). The CDR3 coding sequence is TGTGCCAGCAGTGTTCGGGGGGCGCGTGGGGCCAACGTCCTGACTTTC. Amino acid sequence: CASSVRGARGANVLTF.